These 16 T cell receptor beta chains were all obtained from the same sample, sequenced in a study of T cell responses to AZD1222 COVID-19 vaccine. TCRdb's copy holds only in-frame clones and misses some; the assay was immunoSEQ multiplex PCR. The sample consists of over 130,000 clones, roughly 91% of them appearing once. The source material was peripheral blood, sampled 28 days after the second AZD1222 dose. These receptors all come from an adult who received the AZD1222 COVID-19 vaccine.

In this sample, this clone turned up once. In nucleotides, the CDR3 is TGCAGCGGGGTAGCGGGTAACACAGATACGCAGTATTTT. Translation gives CSGVAGNTDTQYF. The V and J genes are TRBV29-1 and TRBJ2-3; 7 bases map to TRBD2. V was pared by 7 bases and J by 2 bases, with 6 bases of the junction left unmatched. There are 13 residues in the CDR3. Germline assignment: CDR1 SQVTM and CDR2 ANQGSEA.

The rearrangement links TRBV5-4 to TRBJ2-2; D might be TRBD1 or TRBD2, each matching 7 bases. The length of the CDR3 is 14 residues. The germline V gene encodes CDR1 SGHNT and CDR2 YYREEE (reference sequence). Trimming took off 4 bases at V and 5 bases at J, with 12 bases between the two ends. The CDR3 nucleotides read TGTGCCAGCAGCCAGGGGGGGCAGACCGGGGAGCTGTTTTTT. This codes for CASSQGGQTGELFF.

The table lists this clone with a count of one. This chain connects TRBV30 to TRBJ2-3, with D unclear. The germline V and J ends were trimmed by 0 bases and 5 bases, with 6 bases remaining between them. Germline CDR1 reads GTSNPN; CDR2 reads SVGIG (reference sequence). The CDR3 runs 12 residues. CDR3 coding DNA: TGTGCCTGGAGTGTGACACGAGATACGCAGTATTTT. This encodes CAWSVTRDTQYF.

This clone appeared a single time. The chain has TRBV29-1 and TRBJ2-7, with D maybe TRBD1 (6 bases). V was shortened by 4 bases and J by 2 bases, with 15 bases between the two germline ends. Germline V gene lookup returns CDR1 SQVTM and CDR2 ANQGSEA. The CDR3 contains 14 residues. The chain's CDR3 is CSVGWSGAPYEQYF. The DNA for the CDR3 is TGCAGCGTTGGGTGGTCAGGGGCCCCCTACGAGCAGTACTTC.

The chain uses TRBV9 and TRBJ1-6, with D possibly being TRBD1 (6 bases). The V gene's germline CDR1 is SGDLS and CDR2 YYNGEE. The V gene lost 2 bases and the J gene lost 10 bases, with 19 bases spanning the gap. The CDR3 is made up of 16 amino acids. The CDR3 region is CASSVSATTGRSPLHF. The CDR3 nucleotides are TGTGCCAGCAGCGTCTCGGCAACTACAGGGCGATCACCCCTCCACTTT.

This clone was counted a single time. The chain carries TRBV3-1 (or the pseudogene TRBV3-2) and TRBJ1-6; tentatively, D is TRBD1 (6 bases). Germline V gene sequence: CDR1 LGHDT, CDR2 YNNKEL (reference sequence). With 4 bases removed from V and 8 bases from J, the gap between germline ends came to 21 bases. This CDR3 spans 17 amino acids. Here the CDR3 DNA reads TGTGCCAGCAGCCGGGCCGGGACATTAGTCCAACATTCACCCCTCCACTTT. This translates into CASSRAGTLVQHSPLHF.

This chain uses TRBV7-8 with TRBJ1-2; D is unclear. This CDR3 region has 12 residues. V lost 5 bases to trimming and J lost 8 bases, with 12 bases between them. Looked up from germline, CDR1 is SGHVS and CDR2 is FQNEAQ. Here the CDR3 reads CASSHPGGGYTF. For the CDR3, the DNA is TGTGCCAGCAGCCACCCGGGTGGCGGCTACACCTTC.

The chain links TRBV12-3 or TRBV12-4 to TRBJ2-1; D perhaps matches TRBD1 (6 bases). Trimming took off 7 bases at V and 3 bases at J, with 10 bases between the two ends. The CDR3 extends over 13 amino acids. CDR3 nucleotides: TGTGCCAGCACCGACAGGATCTACAATGAGCAGTTCTTC. This encodes CASTDRIYNEQFF.

The V gene is TRBV21-1, the J gene TRBJ2-7; the table calls TRBD1, which could not be checked here. TRBV21-1 is noted as a pseudogene. The CDR3 sequence is 16 residues long. The CDR3 DNA is TGTGCCAGCAGCAAAGGTGTGGCAGGGCGCGCCTACGAGCAGTACTTC. It codes for CASSKGVAGRAYEQYF.

The CDR3, as DNA: TGTGCCACAGGGGGGGAGCCCCAGCATTTT. Its translation is CATGGEPQHF. The chain carries TRBV2 and TRBJ1-5, with 7 bases lining up with TRBD1. This CDR3 contains 10 residues. CDR1 SNHLY and CDR2 FYNNEI come from the germline V gene. Trimming took 10 bases from V and 8 from J; bases not matched to a gene: 2.

The J gene is TRBJ2-6, the V gene TRBV5-6, with D possibly being TRBD2 (6 bases). Trimming took off 6 bases at V and 7 bases at J, with 14 bases between the two ends. Looked up from germline, CDR1 is SGHDT and CDR2 is YYEEEE. This CDR3 has 14 amino acids. In DNA, the CDR3 is TGTGCCAGCATGAGGAGGGATGGAGCCAACGTCCTGACTTTC. It specifies CASMRRDGANVLTF.

This chain uses TRBV18 with TRBJ1-4, with a possible D match to TRBD1 (6 bases). Between the trimmed V and J ends, which lost 4 bases and 2 bases, there was a span of 11 bases. This CDR3 region has 15 residues. Germline CDR1 KGHSH, CDR2 LQKENI. The CDR3 sequence: CASSRYRETNEKLFF. CDR3 DNA sequence: TGTGCCAGCTCACGATACAGGGAGACTAATGAAAAACTGTTTTTT.

The chain couples TRBV5-4 to TRBJ2-2; perhaps D is TRBD1 or TRBD2 (5 bases each). V lost 4 bases and J 4 bases, leaving 11 bases between the germline ends. Germline CDR1 SGHNT, CDR2 YYREEE (reference sequence). The CDR3 runs to 14 residues. Here the CDR3 DNA reads TGTGCCAGCAGCATCCGGGACCTCACCGGGGAGCTGTTTTTT. Translating gives CASSIRDLTGELFF.

V is TRBV7-2 and J is TRBJ2-5; 8 bases line up with TRBD2. CDR1 is SGHTA, CDR2 FQGNSA, per germline. The CDR3 is made up of 16 amino acids. Unmatched junction bases numbered 9, after V lost 5 bases and J lost 1 base. For the CDR3, the DNA is TGTGCCAGCAGCCCTCTATTAGCGGGGTCCCAAGAGACCCAGTACTTC. The encoded protein is CASSPLLAGSQETQYF.

The V and J genes are TRBV3-1 (or the pseudogene TRBV3-2) and TRBJ2-7; D is possibly TRBD1 (5 bases). The V gene's germline CDR1 is LGHDT and CDR2 YNNKEL (reference sequence). This CDR3 is 14 amino acids long. With 4 bases removed from V and 4 bases from J, the gap between germline ends came to 14 bases. Here the CDR3 reads CASSLDTGTYEQYF. CDR3 bases: TGTGCCAGCAGCCTAGACACAGGAACGTACGAGCAGTACTTC.

V usage is TRBV30 and J usage is TRBJ1-1, with D perhaps TRBD1 (5 bases). This CDR3 region has 12 residues. The V and J ends lost 4 bases and 2 bases respectively, with 8 bases between them. Germline V lookup: CDR1 GTSNPN, CDR2 SVGIG (reference sequence). The CDR3 sequence is CAWMRGNTEAFF. DNA of the CDR3: TGTGCCTGGATGAGGGGAAACACTGAAGCTTTCTTT.